This T cell receptor (beta chain) was recovered during a study of blood T cell repertoires in COVID-19. Looking at the study overall: Material from acute and convalescent COVID-19 was sourced from the United States, Italy and Spain.

Assay used: immunoSEQ multiplex PCR; TCRdb lists only in-frame clones, some missing. Counted here are 200,000 to 250,000 clones, approximately 85% occurring once; the ten biggest clones make up 7.6%. The V and J ends lost 3 bases and 2 bases, in that order; junction bases with no gene match: 11. This CDR3 comprises 17 residues. Germline CDR1 and CDR2: SGHNT and YYREEE (reference sequence). The sequenced sample consisted of peripheral blood. The TCR sequence derives from a woman between 50 and 59 years old with active or convalescent COVID-19. The gene calls are TRBV5-4 and TRBJ1-1, with TRBD1 identical over 9 bases. The CDR3 loop is CASSSGPGTGFNTEAFF. The CDR3 nucleotides are TGTGCCAGCAGCTCAGGTCCCGGGACAGGGTTTAACACTGAAGCTTTCTTT. Together with reference TRBV5-4 and TRBJ1-1, the CDR3 gives the full variable domain: ETGVTQSPTHLIKTRGQQVTLRCSSQSGHNTVSWYQQALGQGPQFIFQYYREEENGRGNFPPRFSGLQFPNYSSELNVNALELDDSALYLCASSSGPGTGFNTEAFFGQGTRLTVV.